This is a list of T cell receptor beta chains from one sample in a study of T-cell memory formation after mild COVID-19. Via MiXCR, TCRdb re-called the 5' RACE reads, giving one row per CDR3 protein. Seen here are under 350,000 distinct CDR3 sequences, about 16% observed once, and the top ten hold about a fifth. The sample was PBMCs or a T cell subset sorted from them (not recorded which). The receptors stem from a man between 18 and 35 years old who had mild COVID-19 (a few samples of this study predate the infection). Cell type and time point are not known. Both conserved end residues are part of each CDR3. The order of the fields is J gene, D gene, CDR3 length, V gene, clone size, CDR3 DNA, CDR3 protein. A D gene is named only where the DNA matches it firmly. Size tells how often a clone was seen (once, few, many) or the class of an expanded clone, and some rows leave it out.

TRBJ1-5,-,15,TRBV4-3,many,TGCGCCAGCAGCCAAGCCTCGGGCCACAATCAGCCCCAGCATTTT,CASSQASGHNQPQHF
TRBJ2-7,-,11,TRBV6-6,-,TGTGCCAGCAGTTACACCGAGGAGCAGTACTTC,CASSYTEEQYF
TRBJ1-5,-,14,TRBV21-1,few,TGTGCCAGCAGCAAAGCGGATCAGTGGCAGCCCCAGCATTTT,CASSKADQWQPQHF
TRBJ2-6,-,15,TRBV5-4,-,TGTGCCAGCAGCCCGCGAAGCTCTGGGGCCAACGTCCTGACTTTC,CASSPRSSGANVLTF
TRBJ1-4,-,16,TRBV7-2,many,TGTGCCAGCAGCTCCTTCCCTAATTCGAGAATTGAAAAACTGTTTTTT,CASSSFPNSRIEKLFF
TRBJ2-1,TRBD1,12,TRBV29-1,-,TGCAGCTCGGACAGGGGTCAGAATGAGCAGTTCTTC,CSSDRGQNEQFF
TRBJ1-2,-,13,TRBV6-1,many,TGTGCCAGCAGTGACAGGGTGACCTATGGCTACACCTTC,CASSDRVTYGYTF
TRBJ2-1,TRBD2,16,TRBV4-1,-,TGCGCCAGCAGCCAAGACACTAGCGGGGGGGAAAATGAGCAGTTCTTC,CASSQDTSGGENEQFF
TRBJ1-1,TRBD1,15,TRBV28,-,TGTGCCAGCAGTCCACCCAGGGGGTTAAAGACTGAAGCTTTCTTT,CASSPPRGLKTEAFF
TRBJ1-3,-,13,TRBV12-3/TRBV12-4,-,TGTGCCACGCGACCCGGCTCTGGAAACACCATATATTTT,CATRPGSGNTIYF
TRBJ2-5,-,13,TRBV7-3,-,TGTGCCAGCAGCTTAACTTTTACGGAGACCCAGTACTTC,CASSLTFTETQYF
TRBJ2-1,TRBD2,14,TRBV5-4,few,TGTGCCAGCAGGATCCTAGGGCCGGGAGGTGAGCAGTTCTTC,CASRILGPGGEQFF
TRBJ1-2,TRBD1,15,TRBV4-2,many,TGTGCCAGCAGCCAAGACCGGGACAGGGACTATGGCTACACCTTC,CASSQDRDRDYGYTF
TRBJ2-1,TRBD1,15,TRBV19,few,TGTGCCAGTAGTAACCGGGACAGGGGCGGCAATGAGCAGTTCTTC,CASSNRDRGGNEQFF
TRBJ2-2,-,13,TRBV30,once,TGTGCCTGGAGACGGAAGAACACCGGGGAGCTGTTTTTT,CAWRRKNTGELFF
TRBJ1-5,-,13,TRBV12-3/TRBV12-4,-,TGTGCCAGCAGTTTCCGGCCCCATCAGCCCCAGCATTTT,CASSFRPHQPQHF
TRBJ2-1,-,14,TRBV5-6,many,TGTGCCAGCAGCTTTGGTCATTATCGGGGTGAGCAGTTCTTC,CASSFGHYRGEQFF
TRBJ2-6,-,16,TRBV6-5,few,TGTGCCAGCAGTTACGACGGGCTCTCTGGGGCCAACGTCCTGACTTTC,CASSYDGLSGANVLTF
TRBJ1-6,-,14,TRBV4-2,few,TGTGCCAGCAGCCAAGGGGGAATCAATTCACCCCTCCACTTT,CASSQGGINSPLHF
TRBJ1-1,-,10,TRBV20-1,many,TGCAGTGCAGGGTACACTGAAGCTTTCTTT,CSAGYTEAFF
TRBJ1-1,-,12,TRBV3-1,few,TGTGCCAGCTCCGACAGTAACACTGAAGCTTTCTTT,CASSDSNTEAFF
TRBJ1-6,-,17,TRBV6-5,-,TGTGCCAGCAGTAGGACCGATCCTAGCTCCTATAATTCACCCCTCCACTTT,CASSRTDPSSYNSPLHF